These 5 T cell receptor beta chains were all obtained from the same sample, sequenced in a study of identifying expanded T cells in peripheral blood. Sequencing was performed with immunoSEQ multiplex PCR; in TCRdb, only in-frame clones are kept and a portion is missing. This sample has around 120,000 clones, with around 88% found just once. Sequenced sample: blood. These receptors were collected from a person aged 18-70 years in good health.

Only a few counts were recorded for this clone. This chain connects TRBV28 to TRBJ2-6; D is unresolved. The CDR3 runs to 16 residues. V shed 6 bases and J shed 2 bases, with 14 bases lying between them. From germline, CDR1 is MDHEN and CDR2 SYDVKM. CDR3 sequence: CASRPGPATGANVLTF. CDR3 in DNA: TGTGCCAGCAGACCTGGGCCTGCTACTGGGGCCAACGTCCTGACTTTC.

About this clone: The identical CDR3 is also encoded by other nucleotide sequences in the sample. The V and J genes are TRBV28 and TRBJ1-1; D not certain. The CDR3 has 11 amino acids. Trimming left V 6 bases short and J 1 base short, with 3 bases between. Germline V gene data show CDR1 as MDHEN and CDR2 as SYDVKM. CDR3 sequence: CASRRNTEAFF. CDR3 DNA: TGTGCCAGCAGACGGAACACTGAAGCTTTCTTT.

This chain connects TRBV5-6 to TRBJ2-3; D uncertain. The V and J ends lost 0 bases and 0 bases respectively, with 5 bases between them. Germline loops: CDR1 SGHDT, CDR2 YYEEEE. CDR3 length: 14 residues. The CDR3 loop reads CASSLVRSTDTQYF. DNA for the CDR3: TGTGCCAGCAGCTTGGTAAGGAGCACAGATACGCAGTATTTT.

The rearrangement joins TRBV6-5 to TRBJ2-1, with TRBD2 matching over 8 bases. Germline CDR1 is MNHEY and CDR2 is SVGAGI. The CDR3 contains 15 residues. V trimming: 5 bases; J trimming: 3 bases; junction bases outside the gene matches: 6. DNA of the CDR3: TGTGCCAGCAGTCTCCGAGCGGGGGACTACAATGAGCAGTTCTTC. Translating it yields CASSLRAGDYNEQFF.

A single count supports this clone. V is TRBV7-2 and J is TRBJ1-4; D unclear. Per the germline V gene, CDR1 is SGHTA and CDR2 is FQGNSA. This CDR3 contains 18 residues. The ends were cut back, 5 bases at V and 1 base at J, with 20 bases in the middle. In DNA, the CDR3 is TGTGCCAGCAGCCCTAGTGCGGGGAAACGGGGAACTAATGAAAAACTGTTTTTT. Its translation is CASSPSAGKRGTNEKLFF.